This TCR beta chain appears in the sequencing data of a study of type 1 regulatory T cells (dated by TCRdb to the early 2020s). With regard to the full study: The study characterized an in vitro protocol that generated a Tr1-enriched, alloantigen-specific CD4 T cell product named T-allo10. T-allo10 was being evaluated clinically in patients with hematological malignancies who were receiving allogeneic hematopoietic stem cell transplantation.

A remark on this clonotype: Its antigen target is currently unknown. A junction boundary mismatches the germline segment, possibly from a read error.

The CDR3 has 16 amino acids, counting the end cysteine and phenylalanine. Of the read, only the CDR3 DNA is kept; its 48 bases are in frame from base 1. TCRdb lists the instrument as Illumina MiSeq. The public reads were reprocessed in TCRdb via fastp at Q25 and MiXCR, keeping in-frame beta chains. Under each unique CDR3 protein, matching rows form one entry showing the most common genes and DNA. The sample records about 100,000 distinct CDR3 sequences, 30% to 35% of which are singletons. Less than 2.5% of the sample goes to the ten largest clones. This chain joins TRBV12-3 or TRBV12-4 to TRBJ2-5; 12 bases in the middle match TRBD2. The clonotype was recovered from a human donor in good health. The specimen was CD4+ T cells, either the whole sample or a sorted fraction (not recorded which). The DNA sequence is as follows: TGTGCCCGCAGTCCCCGTGGACTAGCGGGATTAGAGACCCAGTACTTC. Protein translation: CARSPRGLAGLETQYF.